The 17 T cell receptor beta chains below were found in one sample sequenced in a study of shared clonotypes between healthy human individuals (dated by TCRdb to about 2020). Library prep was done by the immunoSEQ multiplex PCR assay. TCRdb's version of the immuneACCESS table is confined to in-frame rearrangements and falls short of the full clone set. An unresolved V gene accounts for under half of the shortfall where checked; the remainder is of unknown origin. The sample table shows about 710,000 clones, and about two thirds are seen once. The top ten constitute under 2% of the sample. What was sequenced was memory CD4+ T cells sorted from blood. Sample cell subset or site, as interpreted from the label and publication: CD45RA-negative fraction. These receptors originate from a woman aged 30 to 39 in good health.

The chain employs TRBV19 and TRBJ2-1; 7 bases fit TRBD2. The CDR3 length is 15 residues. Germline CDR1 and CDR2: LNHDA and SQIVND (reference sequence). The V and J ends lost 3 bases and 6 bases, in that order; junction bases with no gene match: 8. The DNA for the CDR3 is TGTGCCAGTAGTATCGGCGGGAGCGTTCTCAATGAGCAGTTCTTC. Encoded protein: CASSIGGSVLNEQFF.

CDR3 coding DNA: TGTGCCAGCAACTCAGACAGTTCTGGAAACACCATATATTTT. Amino acids: CASNSDSSGNTIYF. This sequence joins TRBV2 and TRBJ1-3; D might be TRBD1 (5 bases). CDR1 and CDR2 (germline): SNHLY, FYNNEI. V gave up 7 bases and J gave up 1 base, with 11 bases separating them. This CDR3 has 14 amino acids.

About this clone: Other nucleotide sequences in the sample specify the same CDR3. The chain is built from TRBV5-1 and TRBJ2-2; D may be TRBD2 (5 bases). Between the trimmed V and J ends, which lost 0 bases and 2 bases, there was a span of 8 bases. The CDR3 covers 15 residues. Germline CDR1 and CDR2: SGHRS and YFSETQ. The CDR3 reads CASSLALANTGELFF. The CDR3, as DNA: TGCGCCAGCAGCTTGGCTCTAGCAAACACCGGGGAGCTGTTTTTT.

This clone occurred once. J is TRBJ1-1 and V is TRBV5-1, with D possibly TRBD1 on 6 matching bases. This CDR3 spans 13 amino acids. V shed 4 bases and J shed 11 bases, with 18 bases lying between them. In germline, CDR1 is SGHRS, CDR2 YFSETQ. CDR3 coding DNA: TGCGCCAGCAGCGGCGTACAGACAGGAAAGGCTTTCTTT. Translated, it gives CASSGVQTGKAFF.

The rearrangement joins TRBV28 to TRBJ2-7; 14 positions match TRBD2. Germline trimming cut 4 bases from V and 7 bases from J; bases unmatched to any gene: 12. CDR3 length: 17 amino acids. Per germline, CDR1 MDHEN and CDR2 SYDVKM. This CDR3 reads CASSYRGLAGVAWEQYF. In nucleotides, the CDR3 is TGTGCCAGCAGTTATCGGGGACTAGCGGGAGTGGCCTGGGAGCAGTACTTC.

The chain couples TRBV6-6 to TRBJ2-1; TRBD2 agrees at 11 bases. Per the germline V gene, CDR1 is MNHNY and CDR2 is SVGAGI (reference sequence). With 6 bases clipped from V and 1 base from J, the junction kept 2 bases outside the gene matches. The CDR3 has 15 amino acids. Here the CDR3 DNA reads TGTGCCAGCAGAAGGACTAGCGGGTCCTACAATGAGCAGTTCTTC. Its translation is CASRRTSGSYNEQFF.

The CDR3 DNA reads TGCGCCAGCACCCCAGGGGAGGCCAGCTCCTACGAGCAGTACTTC. It codes for CASTPGEASSYEQYF. The chain links TRBV10-2 to TRBJ2-7; D is perhaps TRBD1 or TRBD2 (6 bases each). Trimming pared 7 bases from V and 0 bases from J, leaving 16 bases between. The germline CDR1 and CDR2 sequences are WSHSY and SAAADI. The CDR3 covers 15 residues.

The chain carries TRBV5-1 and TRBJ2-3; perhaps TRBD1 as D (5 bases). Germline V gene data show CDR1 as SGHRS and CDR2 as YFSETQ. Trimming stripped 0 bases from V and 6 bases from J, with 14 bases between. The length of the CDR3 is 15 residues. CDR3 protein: CASSLAAAAGDTQYF. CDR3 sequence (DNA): TGCGCCAGCAGCTTGGCCGCGGCGGCAGGGGATACGCAGTATTTT.

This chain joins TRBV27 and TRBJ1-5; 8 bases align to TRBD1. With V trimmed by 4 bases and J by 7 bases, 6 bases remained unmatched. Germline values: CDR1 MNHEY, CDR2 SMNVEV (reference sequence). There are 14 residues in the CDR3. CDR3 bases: TGTGCCAGCAGTTCTGGACAGGGAAGACAGCCCCAGCATTTT. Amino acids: CASSSGQGRQPQHF.

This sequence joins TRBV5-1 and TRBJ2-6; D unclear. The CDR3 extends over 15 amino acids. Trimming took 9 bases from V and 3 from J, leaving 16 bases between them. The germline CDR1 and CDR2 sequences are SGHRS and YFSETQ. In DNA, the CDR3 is TGCGCCACCGGAAGCCCCCCGAATGGGGCCAACGTCCTGACTTTC. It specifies CATGSPPNGANVLTF.

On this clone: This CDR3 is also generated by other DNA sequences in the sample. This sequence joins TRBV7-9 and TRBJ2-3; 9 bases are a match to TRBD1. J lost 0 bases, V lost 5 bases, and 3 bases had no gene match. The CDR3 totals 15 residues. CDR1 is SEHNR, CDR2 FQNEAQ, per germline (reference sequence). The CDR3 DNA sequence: TGTGCCAGCAGCCAAGGACAGGGGAGCACAGATACGCAGTATTTT. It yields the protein CASSQGQGSTDTQYF.

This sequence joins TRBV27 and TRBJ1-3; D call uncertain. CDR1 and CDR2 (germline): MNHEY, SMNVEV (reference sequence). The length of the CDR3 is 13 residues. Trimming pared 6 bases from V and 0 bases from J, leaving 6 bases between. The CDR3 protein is CASRTASGNTIYF. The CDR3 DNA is TGTGCCAGCAGGACGGCCTCTGGAAACACCATATATTTT.

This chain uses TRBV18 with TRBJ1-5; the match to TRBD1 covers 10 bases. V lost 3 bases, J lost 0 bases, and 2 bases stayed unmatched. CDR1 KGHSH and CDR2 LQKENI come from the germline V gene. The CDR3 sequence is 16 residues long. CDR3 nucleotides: TGTGCCAGCTCACCCGGACAGGGGGATAGCAATCAGCCCCAGCATTTT. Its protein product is CASSPGQGDSNQPQHF.

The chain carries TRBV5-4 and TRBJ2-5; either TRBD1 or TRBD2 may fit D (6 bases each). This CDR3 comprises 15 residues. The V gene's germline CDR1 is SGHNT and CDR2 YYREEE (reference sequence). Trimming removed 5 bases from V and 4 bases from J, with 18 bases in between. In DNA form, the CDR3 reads TGTGCCAGCAGTAAGGGTGGGGGGCAGAGAGAGACCCAGTACTTC. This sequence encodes CASSKGGGQRETQYF.

CDR3 sequence: CASSEEGETQYF. DNA for the CDR3: TGTGCCAGCAGTGAAGAGGGTGAGACCCAGTACTTC. The chain carries TRBV6-1 and TRBJ2-5; D is unclear. Germline CDR1 and CDR2: MNHNS and SASEGT. The CDR3 spans 12 residues. V dropped 1 base and J dropped 5 bases, with 5 bases sitting between them.

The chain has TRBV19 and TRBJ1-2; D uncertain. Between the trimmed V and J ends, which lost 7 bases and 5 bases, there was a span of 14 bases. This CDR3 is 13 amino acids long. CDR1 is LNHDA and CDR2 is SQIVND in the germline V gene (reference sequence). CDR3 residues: CASIPDVGYGYTF. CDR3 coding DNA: TGTGCCAGTATTCCAGATGTGGGTTATGGCTACACCTTC. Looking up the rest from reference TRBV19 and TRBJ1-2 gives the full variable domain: DGGITQSPKYLFRKEGQNVTLSCEQNLNHDAMYWYRQDPGQGLRLIYYSQIVNDFQKGDIAEGYSVSREKKESFPLTVTSAQKNPTAFYLCASIPDVGYGYTFGSGTRLTVV.

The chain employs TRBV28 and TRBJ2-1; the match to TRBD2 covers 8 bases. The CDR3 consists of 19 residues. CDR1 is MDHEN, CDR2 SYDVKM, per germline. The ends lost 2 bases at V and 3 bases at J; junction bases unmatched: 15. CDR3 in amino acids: CASSLRTTHSGDLYNEQFF. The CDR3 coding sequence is TGTGCCAGCAGTTTAAGGACAACCCATAGCGGGGACCTCTACAATGAGCAGTTCTTC.